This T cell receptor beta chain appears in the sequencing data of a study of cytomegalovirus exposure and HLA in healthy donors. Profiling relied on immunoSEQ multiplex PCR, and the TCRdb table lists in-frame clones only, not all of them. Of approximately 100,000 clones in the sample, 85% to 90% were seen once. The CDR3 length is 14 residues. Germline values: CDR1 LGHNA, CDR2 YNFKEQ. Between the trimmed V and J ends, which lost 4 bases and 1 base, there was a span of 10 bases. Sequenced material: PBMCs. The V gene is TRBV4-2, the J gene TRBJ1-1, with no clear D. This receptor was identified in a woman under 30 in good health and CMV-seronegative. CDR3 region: CASSPIAGNTEAFF. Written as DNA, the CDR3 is TGTGCCAGCAGCCCAATAGCCGGGAACACTGAAGCTTTCTTT.